These 2 T cell receptor beta chains were all obtained from the same sample, sequenced in a study of blood T cell repertoires in COVID-19. Sequenced by immunoSEQ multiplex PCR; TCRdb stores in-frame clones only, minus some. Counted here are 190,000 or so clones, 78% occurring once; the ten biggest clones make up under 3.5%. Sequenced sample: peripheral blood. The receptors come from a woman older than 75 with active or convalescent COVID-19.

The rearrangement uses TRBV2 and TRBJ1-1, with 11 nucleotides matching TRBD1. This CDR3 is built from 15 residues. Per the germline V gene, CDR1 is SNHLY and CDR2 is FYNNEI. J lost 1 base, V lost 6 bases, and 4 bases had no gene match. CDR3 bases: TGTGCCAGCAGAGGACAGGGGGCCGCGAACACTGAAGCTTTCTTT. It encodes CASRGQGAANTEAFF.

This chain joins TRBV6-2 or TRBV6-3 and TRBJ2-2; D unclear. The CDR3 has 15 amino acids. Trimming cost V 2 bases and J 1 base, with 8 bases left between them. Germline V CDR1 and CDR2: MNHEY, SVGEGT. The CDR3 loop reads CASSYVLLNTGELFF. The DNA for the CDR3 is TGTGCCAGCAGTTACGTACTACTGAACACCGGGGAGCTGTTTTTT.